This T cell receptor (beta chain) was documented in a study of blood T cell repertoires in COVID-19. Here immunoSEQ multiplex PCR was the method, and the copy in TCRdb shows in-frame clones only, minus some. The sample yields about 47,000 clones, roughly 84% seen once. The germline CDR1 and CDR2 sequences are MNHNS and SASEGT. Trimming removed 5 bases from V and 3 bases from J, with 14 bases in between. This CDR3 has 14 amino acids. Sequencing was done on a sample of peripheral blood. The chain is built from TRBV6-1 and TRBJ2-7, with D uncertain. The TCR was taken from a man in his fifties with acute or convalescent COVID-19. CDR3 residues: CASSYLPRLYEQYF. As DNA, the CDR3 is TGTGCCAGCAGTTATCTTCCCAGGCTCTACGAGCAGTACTTC.